A single sample is the source of the 12 T cell receptor beta chains below, sequenced in a study of CD8+CD57+ T cells in acquired aplastic anemia. Genomic DNA acted as the template from which TCR beta VDJ combination and CDR3 sequence profiling were carried out. TCRdb re-called the reads with MiXCR, one entry per CDR3 protein. The data contain 60,000 or so distinct CDR3 sequences, around 50% of them seen just once; the ten biggest clones take up roughly 2.5%. The sequencing sample was made of sorted CD4+, CD8+, or CD8+CD57+ T cells (not recorded which) from PBMCs. The receptors were sampled from a human donor in good health, serving as a control.

This clonotype showed up just a few times. This chain uses TRBV25-1 with TRBJ2-1, with a tentative D call TRBD1 (6 bases). V lost 6 bases and J 4 bases, leaving 13 bases between the germline ends. The CDR3 is 14 amino acids. Per germline, CDR1 MGHDK and CDR2 SYGVNS. The CDR3 reads CASSAPGDYNEQFF. CDR3 coding DNA: TGTGCCAGCAGCGCTCCAGGGGATTACAATGAGCAGTTCTTC.

The chain is built from TRBV19 and TRBJ2-3, with 7 positions matching TRBD2. Germline CDR1 reads LNHDA; CDR2 reads SQIVND (reference sequence). The CDR3 has 15 residues. V gave up 3 bases and J gave up 3 bases; unmatched junction bases: 6. This chain's CDR3 is CASSISAGITDTQYF. In nucleotides, the CDR3 is TGTGCCAGTAGTATTTCAGCGGGGATAACAGATACGCAGTATTTT.

This clonotype has at least ten counts. The rearrangement joins TRBV11-2 to TRBJ2-6; no firm D call. Germline V gene lookup returns CDR1 SGHAT and CDR2 FQNNGV. V was clipped by 0 bases and J by 0 bases, with 6 bases between them. CDR3 size: 16 residues. The DNA for the CDR3 is TGTGCCAGCAGCTTAGATCGGTTCTCTGGGGCCAACGTCCTGACTTTC. This translates into CASSLDRFSGANVLTF.

With regard to this clonotype: A much bigger clone sits one base away, suggesting this may be a read error. The V and J genes are TRBV28 and TRBJ1-3; 8 bases are a match to TRBD1. The germline CDR1 and CDR2 sequences are MDHEN and SYDVKM. The V gene end was trimmed by 8 bases and the J gene end by 12 bases; junction bases not matched to a gene: 9. This CDR3 has 12 amino acids. The CDR3 nucleotides are TGTGCCAGCGGTCCGCGGACAGGGAGCATATATTTT. It specifies CASGPRTGSIYF.

This clonotype was seen ten or more times. This chain links TRBV14 with TRBJ2-2; 7 bases line up with TRBD1. The V segment lost 2 bases and the J segment 2 bases; nucleotides outside the gene matches: 5. This CDR3 has 16 residues. Germline V gene data show CDR1 as SGHDN and CDR2 as FVKESK. CDR3 DNA sequence: TGTGCCAGCAGCCAACCGGGACAGCCTAACACCGGGGAGCTGTTTTTT. It specifies CASSQPGQPNTGELFF.

Details on this clonotype: Germline and junction disagree at one end, which may indicate a read error. The chain couples TRBV7-6 to TRBJ2-7, with 9 bases fitting TRBD2. The CDR3 sequence is 14 residues long. Germline values: CDR1 SGHVS, CDR2 FNYEAQ. This chain's CDR3 is CASSVALAGYEQYF. The CDR3 nucleotides are TGTGCCAGCAGCGTAGCCCTAGCGGGGTACGAGCAGTACTTC.

The J gene is TRBJ2-7, the V gene TRBV5-8; 10 positions match TRBD2. Trimming took 5 bases from V and 6 from J; bases not matched to a gene: 11. The CDR3 totals 15 residues. In germline, CDR1 is SGHTS, CDR2 YDEGEE. The CDR3 region is CASSLVSSGRSEQYF. CDR3 bases: TGTGCCAGCAGTTTAGTCTCTAGCGGGAGATCCGAGCAGTACTTC. Complete variable domain (other parts from reference TRBV5-8 and TRBJ2-7): EAGVTQSPTHLIKTRGQQATLRCSPISGHTSVYWYQQALGLGLQFLLWYDEGEERNRGNFPPRFSGRQFPNYSSELNVNALELEDSALYLCASSLVSSGRSEQYFGPGTRLTVT.

This rearrangement joins TRBV7-6 to TRBJ2-1; unclear D gene. There are 13 residues in the CDR3. Per germline, CDR1 SGHVS and CDR2 FNYEAQ. Trimming shortened V by 5 bases and J by 8 bases, and 13 bases separated the two germline ends. CDR3 protein: CASSGQVVDEQFF. The DNA for the CDR3 is TGTGCCAGCAGCGGCCAGGTGGTGGATGAGCAGTTCTTC.

This clonotype was counted at least ten times. The V gene is TRBV7-8, the J gene TRBJ1-2, with D possibly matching TRBD1 (5 bases). Germline lookup yields CDR1 SGHVS and CDR2 FQNEAQ. V shed 5 bases and J shed 8 bases, with 15 bases lying between them. The CDR3 has 13 amino acids. The CDR3 here is CASSRRTWDGYTF. CDR3 DNA sequence: TGTGCCAGCAGCCGTCGGACTTGGGACGGCTACACCTTC.

This clonotype has just a few counts. Just one base apart from a much larger clone, this may be a read error. V and J are TRBV5-1 and TRBJ1-1; 10 bases match TRBD1. The CDR3 spans 14 residues. The germline V gene has CDR1 SGHRS and CDR2 YFSETQ. The CDR3 region has the DNA TGCGCCAGCAGCTGGACAGGGGGGAACACTGAAGCTTCCTTT. Protein: CASSWTGGNTEASF.

The chain combines TRBV24-1 with TRBJ1-6; TRBD1 is a possible D gene (6 bases). The CDR3 is made up of 14 amino acids. Trimming stripped 5 bases from V and 10 bases from J, with 14 bases between. Per the germline V gene, CDR1 is KGHDR and CDR2 is SFDVKD. DNA of the CDR3: TGTGCCACCAGTGTAGGCAGGGGTGGATCACCCCTCCACTTT. Protein: CATSVGRGGSPLHF.

Ten or more counts support this clonotype. This rearrangement joins TRBV2 to TRBJ1-6; weak D call: TRBD1 (5 bases). Trimming shortened V by 2 bases and J by 0 bases, and 8 bases separated the two germline ends. CDR1 and CDR2 (germline): SNHLY, FYNNEI. The CDR3 runs to 16 residues. CDR3 protein: CASSEKGSSYNSPLHF. The CDR3 DNA is TGTGCCAGCAGTGAAAAGGGGAGCTCCTATAATTCACCCCTCCACTTT.